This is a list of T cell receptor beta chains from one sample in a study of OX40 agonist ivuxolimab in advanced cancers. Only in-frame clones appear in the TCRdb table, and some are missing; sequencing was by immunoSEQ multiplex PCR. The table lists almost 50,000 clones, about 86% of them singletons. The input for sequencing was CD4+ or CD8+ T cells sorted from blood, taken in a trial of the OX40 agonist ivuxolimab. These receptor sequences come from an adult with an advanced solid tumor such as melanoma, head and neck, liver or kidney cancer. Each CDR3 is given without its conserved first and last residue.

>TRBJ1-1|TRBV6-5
ASSYGVEAF
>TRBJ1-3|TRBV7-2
ASSRGNSGNTIY
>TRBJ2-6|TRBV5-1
ASSLAGLGTGANVLT
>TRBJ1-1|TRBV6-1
ASSGIQGVGTEAF
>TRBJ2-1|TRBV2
ASMRSRVNEQF
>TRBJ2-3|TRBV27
ASSRDRSSSTDTQY
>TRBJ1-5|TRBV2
ASGGGATGIRGNQPQH
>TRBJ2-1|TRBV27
ASSFRDYNNEQF
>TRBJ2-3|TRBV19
ATRGLGTTDTQY
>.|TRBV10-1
ASSDTSYEQY
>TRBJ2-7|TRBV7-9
ASSLGEGAHEQY
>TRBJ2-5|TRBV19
ASSVVGRETQY
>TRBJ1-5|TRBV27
ASSQGQIDQPQH
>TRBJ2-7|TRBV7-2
ASGRDPSREQY
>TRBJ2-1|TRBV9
ASSGGLEAGEQF
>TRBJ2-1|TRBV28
ASSFPSGNNEQF
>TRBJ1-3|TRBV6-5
ASSPLPKSGNTIY
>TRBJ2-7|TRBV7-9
ASSLMGAGEQY
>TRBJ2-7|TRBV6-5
ASSYLISGKQY
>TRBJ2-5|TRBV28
ASSLAQVETQY
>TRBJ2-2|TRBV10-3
AISGRGAVNTGELF
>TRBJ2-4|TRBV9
ASSVGGTGGLAKNIQY
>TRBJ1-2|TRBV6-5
ASTSTGGVNGYT
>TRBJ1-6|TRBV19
ASSRTGGRNSPLH
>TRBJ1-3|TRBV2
ASSPQGSSSGNTIY
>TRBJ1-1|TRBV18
ASSPTANTEAF
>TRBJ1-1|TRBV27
ASSPGGGTSENTEAF
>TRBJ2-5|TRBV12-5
ASGAGGPLETQY
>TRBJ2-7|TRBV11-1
ASSLRDLIYEQY